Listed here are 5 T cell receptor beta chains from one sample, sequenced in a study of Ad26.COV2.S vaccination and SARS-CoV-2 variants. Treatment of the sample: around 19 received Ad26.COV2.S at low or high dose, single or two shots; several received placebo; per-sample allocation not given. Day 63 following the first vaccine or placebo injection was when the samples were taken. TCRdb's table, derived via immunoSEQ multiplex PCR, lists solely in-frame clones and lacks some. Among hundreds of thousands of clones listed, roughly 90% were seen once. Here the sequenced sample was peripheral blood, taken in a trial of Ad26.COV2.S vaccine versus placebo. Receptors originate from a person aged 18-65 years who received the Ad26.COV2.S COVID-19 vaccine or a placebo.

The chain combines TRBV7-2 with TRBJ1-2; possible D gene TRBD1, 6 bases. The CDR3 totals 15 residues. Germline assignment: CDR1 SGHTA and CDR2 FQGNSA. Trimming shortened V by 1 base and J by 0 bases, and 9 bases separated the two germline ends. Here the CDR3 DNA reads TGTGCCAGCAGCTTAGGGACAGTCTCTAACTATGGCTACACCTTC. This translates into CASSLGTVSNYGYTF.

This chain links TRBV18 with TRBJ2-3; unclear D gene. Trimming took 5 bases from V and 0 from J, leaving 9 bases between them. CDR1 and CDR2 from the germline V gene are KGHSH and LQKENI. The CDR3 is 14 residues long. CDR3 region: CASSSASSTDTQYF. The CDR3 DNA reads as TGTGCCAGCTCATCCGCGTCTAGCACAGATACGCAGTATTTT.

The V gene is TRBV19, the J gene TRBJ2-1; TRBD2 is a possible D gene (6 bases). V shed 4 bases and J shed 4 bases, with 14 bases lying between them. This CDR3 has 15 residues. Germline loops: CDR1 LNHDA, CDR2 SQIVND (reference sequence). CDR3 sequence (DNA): TGTGCCAGTAGTACCATGTTCCGGGAGTACAATGAGCAGTTCTTC. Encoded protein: CASSTMFREYNEQFF.

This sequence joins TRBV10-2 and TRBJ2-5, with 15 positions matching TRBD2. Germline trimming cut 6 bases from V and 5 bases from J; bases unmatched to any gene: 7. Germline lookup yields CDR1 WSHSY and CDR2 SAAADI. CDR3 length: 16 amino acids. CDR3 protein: CASSPGLAGGRETQYF. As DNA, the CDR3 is TGCGCCAGCAGCCCGGGACTAGCGGGGGGACGGGAGACCCAGTACTTC.

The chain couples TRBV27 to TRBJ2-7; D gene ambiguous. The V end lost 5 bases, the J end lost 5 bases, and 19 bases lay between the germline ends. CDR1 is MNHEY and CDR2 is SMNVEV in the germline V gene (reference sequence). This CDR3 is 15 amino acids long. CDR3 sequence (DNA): TGTGCCAGCAGTCCGAACGTAGGGCAGCTCAACGAGCAGTACTTC. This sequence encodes CASSPNVGQLNEQYF.